This TCR beta chain appears in the sequencing data of a study of CD8 T cells in ankylosing spondylitis. Whole-study findings and limits: For ankylosing spondylitis blood, a TCR beta motif of under 10 highly homologous variants appeared characteristic.

Per germline, CDR1 LNHNV and CDR2 YYDKDF (reference sequence). The CDR3 has 13 residues. The V gene lost 5 bases and the J gene lost 6 bases, with 14 bases spanning the gap. Regarding this clonotype: Its antigen remains unidentified.

Each TCR beta library was made by quantitative 5'-RACE that incorporated molecular barcodes. MiXCR, run by TCRdb on the 5' RACE reads, gives a single entry per CDR3 protein. The profile shows about 220,000 distinct CDR3 sequences, around 19% of them singletons. The J gene is TRBJ2-7, the V gene TRBV15; D is possibly TRBD1 (5 bases). Sequencing used blood, either unsorted or a sorted T cell fraction (not recorded which). The sequence came from a male donor with ankylosing spondylitis. The CDR3 nucleotides are TGTGCCACCAGCGGAACAGGTCCCGCCGAGCAGTACTTC. This translates into CATSGTGPAEQYF. The variable domain in full, completed from reference TRBV15 and TRBJ2-7, reads DAMVIQNPRYQVTQFGKPVTLSCSQTLNHNVMYWYQQKSSQAPKLLFHYYDKDFNNEADTPDNFQSRRPNTSFCFLDIRSPGLGDTAMYLCATSGTGPAEQYFGPGTRLTVT.